The entry below gives a single TCR beta chain sequence along with its context. As handled by the study authors: From reference gene primer amplification, estimates of nucleated cell counts were derived. Some clones are missing from TCRdb's copy, which holds only in-frame ones; the method was immunoSEQ multiplex PCR. That table supplies the V and J calls and clone size; D and trimming were determined from the DNA. The sample contains roughly 240,000 clones, 70% to 85% of which appear only once. The data were obtained in a study of blood T cell repertoires in COVID-19. Whole-study context: Nucleic acid was either cDNA or gDNA, and it came from T cells, B-cell-depleted T cells, or PBMCs.

CDR1 and CDR2 from the germline V gene are SGHRS and YFSETQ. This CDR3 comprises 16 residues. Deletions cut 1 base from V and 2 bases from J, with 14 bases between. The chain combines TRBV5-1 with TRBJ2-3; tentatively, D is TRBD2 (6 bases). Sequencing used peripheral blood. The receptor's source is a woman aged 80 or over with acute or convalescent COVID-19. DNA for the CDR3: TGCGCCAGCAGCTTGATAGCGGACTATTTCACAGATACGCAGTATTTT. Protein sequence: CASSLIADYFTDTQYF.